Shown below are 32 T cell receptor beta chains from a single sample sequenced in a study of T cells in Graves' hyperthyroidism and ophthalmopathy. Amplification targeted TCR beta CDR3 regions from RNA transcripts. An initial round of RT-PCR targeting the TCR CDR3 relied on the HTBI primer set. TCRdb re-called the multiplex PCR reads through MiXCR, storing one row per CDR3 protein. The data hold under 400,000 distinct CDR3 sequences, with about 15% observed a single time. Input material: blood. These receptor sequences come from a woman aged 55-70 years with Graves' hyperthyroidism.

The chain uses TRBV29-1 and TRBJ2-1, with D unresolved. Germline V lookup: CDR1 SQVTM, CDR2 ANQGSEA. The V end lost 8 bases, the J end lost 6 bases, and 14 bases lay between the germline ends. This CDR3 spans 12 amino acids. The chain's CDR3 is CSSVDFSNEQFF. In DNA form, the CDR3 reads TGCAGCAGTGTTGACTTTTCCAATGAGCAGTTCTTC.

In its sample, this clonotype was seen a few times. CDR3 nucleotides: TGTGCCAGCAGTTGGCAGTCAAAAGGCTACACCTTC. Its protein is CASSWQSKGYTF. This rearrangement joins TRBV12-3 or TRBV12-4 to TRBJ1-2; D gene ambiguous. This CDR3 is 12 amino acids long. Trimming removed 4 bases from V and 8 bases from J, with 11 bases in between.

This sequence joins TRBV10-1 and TRBJ1-5; tentative D call: TRBD1 (5 bases). Trimming stripped 2 bases from V and 3 bases from J, with 8 bases between. Germline V gene sequence: CDR1 WNHNN, CDR2 SYGVQD (reference sequence). CDR3 length: 14 residues. The CDR3, as DNA: TGCGCCAGCAGTGAGGGGGGGATCAATCAGCCCCAGCATTTT. Encoded protein: CASSEGGINQPQHF.

This clonotype was detected ten times or more. The chain employs TRBV5-1 and TRBJ2-1, with 8 bases identical to TRBD2. Germline assignment: CDR1 SGHRS and CDR2 YFSETQ. The V segment lost 3 bases and the J segment 6 bases; nucleotides outside the gene matches: 5. This CDR3 has 14 amino acids. Written as DNA, the CDR3 is TGCGCCAGCAGCTCAGGGACTAGTTCCAATGAGCAGTTCTTC. Translated: CASSSGTSSNEQFF.

A few counts support this clonotype. The J gene is TRBJ2-5, the V gene TRBV5-1; 9 nucleotides line up with TRBD2. CDR1 is SGHRS and CDR2 is YFSETQ in the germline V gene. V lost 1 base, J lost 5 bases, and 6 bases stayed unmatched. The CDR3 is 15 residues long. The CDR3 sequence is CASSLLAGEGETQYF. CDR3 sequence (DNA): TGCGCCAGCAGCTTGTTAGCGGGAGAAGGGGAGACCCAGTACTTC.

This clonotype came up many times. V usage is TRBV7-9 and J usage is TRBJ2-7; 7 bases line up with TRBD1. Germline V gives CDR1 SEHNR, CDR2 FQNEAQ (reference sequence). Losses at the gene ends were 5 bases for V and 0 bases for J; bases not matched to a gene: 16. The CDR3 length is 18 residues. The DNA of the CDR3 is TGTGCCAGCAGCCCAGGGCCGGTACTACAGGGGCCCTCCTACGAGCAGTACTTC. This encodes CASSPGPVLQGPSYEQYF.

V is TRBV5-1 and J is TRBJ2-7, with D unclear. Trimming took 0 bases from V and 5 from J, leaving 12 bases between them. Germline lookup yields CDR1 SGHRS and CDR2 YFSETQ. The CDR3 is 14 residues long. The CDR3 protein is CASSLDASIDEQYF. The CDR3 DNA follows: TGCGCCAGCAGCTTGGATGCTAGTATCGACGAGCAGTACTTC.

This clonotype was seen at least ten times. The chain joins TRBV28 to TRBJ2-1, with D perhaps TRBD2 (5 bases). In germline, CDR1 is MDHEN, CDR2 SYDVKM. V lost 6 bases and J lost 7, with 10 bases in between. The length of the CDR3 is 12 residues. DNA for the CDR3: TGTGCCAGCAGGCCGAGGAGGAATGAGCAGTTCTTC. The encoded protein is CASRPRRNEQFF.

This clonotype was observed many times. CDR3 DNA: TGCAGTGCTAGAGATACGGGACAGCCCTATGGCTACACCTTC. Protein sequence: CSARDTGQPYGYTF. V usage is TRBV20-1 and J usage is TRBJ1-2; 7 bases align to TRBD1. The germline V gene encodes CDR1 DFQATT and CDR2 SNEGSKA (reference sequence). CDR3 length: 14 residues. Losses at the gene ends were 0 bases for V and 4 bases for J; bases not matched to a gene: 5.

At least ten counts were recorded for this clonotype. The chain uses TRBV5-1 and TRBJ1-2; D gene uncertain. Trimming shortened V by 2 bases and J by 7 bases, and 12 bases separated the two germline ends. The CDR3 contains 13 residues. Germline CDR1 and CDR2: SGHRS and YFSETQ. CDR3 nucleotides: TGCGCCAGCAGCTTCACGGGGAACGGTGGCTACACCTTC. Translation gives CASSFTGNGGYTF.

This clonotype has only a few counts. This chain connects TRBV19 to TRBJ2-5; D gene uncertain. Trimming took off 1 base at V and 2 bases at J, with 11 bases between the two ends. The CDR3 spans 15 residues. Germline CDR1 is LNHDA and CDR2 is SQIVND (reference sequence). CDR3 nucleotide sequence: TGTGCCAGTAGTATAGTACGGCGGAGTCAAGAGACCCAGTACTTC. Translation gives CASSIVRRSQETQYF. Supplemented by reference TRBV19 and TRBJ2-5, the full variable domain reads DGGITQSPKYLFRKEGQNVTLSCEQNLNHDAMYWYRQDPGQGLRLIYYSQIVNDFQKGDIAEGYSVSREKKESFPLTVTSAQKNPTAFYLCASSIVRRSQETQYFGPGTRLLVL.

The chain is built from TRBV2 and TRBJ2-7; tentatively, D is TRBD1 or TRBD2 (5 bases each). CDR3 length: 13 residues. Trimming shortened V by 7 bases and J by 5 bases, and 15 bases separated the two germline ends. Germline CDR1 is SNHLY and CDR2 is FYNNEI. CDR3 bases: TGTGCCAGCATACGAGGGACCGGGCACGAGCAGTACTTC. Its translation: CASIRGTGHEQYF.

V usage is TRBV5-6 and J usage is TRBJ1-1; TRBD1 is a possible D gene (5 bases). The V and J ends lost 0 bases and 2 bases respectively, with 14 bases between them. Germline assignment: CDR1 SGHDT and CDR2 YYEEEE. The CDR3 is made up of 16 amino acids. The CDR3 reads CASSLVAGWENTEAFF. Written as DNA, the CDR3 is TGTGCCAGCAGCTTGGTAGCAGGGTGGGAAAACACTGAAGCTTTCTTT.

This clonotype has more than one count but fewer than ten. The gene calls are TRBV7-3 and TRBJ2-1, with 8 bases fitting TRBD1. The J call may be mistaken, given a closer DNA end match to TRBJ2-7. The CDR3 contains 15 residues. Germline lookup yields CDR1 SGHTA and CDR2 FQGTGA. The chain's CDR3 is CASSPQSGQEYEQYF. The CDR3 coding sequence is TGTGCCAGCAGCCCCCAATCGGGACAGGAGTATGAGCAGTACTTC.

There are many counts of this clonotype. This rearrangement joins TRBV5-1 to TRBJ1-4; D may be TRBD1 (6 bases). CDR1 and CDR2 from the germline V gene are SGHRS and YFSETQ. CDR3 size: 14 residues. The ends were cut back, 3 bases at V and 4 bases at J, with 10 bases in the middle. CDR3 protein: CASSSGTNNEKLFF. CDR3 coding DNA: TGCGCCAGCAGCTCCGGGACAAATAATGAAAAACTGTTTTTT. Full variable domain (rest looked up from reference TRBV5-1 and TRBJ1-4): KAGVTQTPRYLIKTRGQQVTLSCSPISGHRSVSWYQQTPGQGLQFLFEYFSETQRNKGNFPGRFSGRQFSNSRSEMNVSTLELGDSALYLCASSSGTNNEKLFFGSGTQLSVL.

The V call is TRBV5-1, the J call TRBJ2-7; 8 nucleotides align to TRBD2. V shed 3 bases and J 5 bases; nucleotides not matched to a gene: 4. Germline lookup yields CDR1 SGHRS and CDR2 YFSETQ. The CDR3 extends over 13 amino acids. The CDR3 loop reads CASSSGTSNEQYF. The CDR3 nucleotides are TGCGCCAGCAGCTCCGGGACTAGTAACGAGCAGTACTTC.

This chain connects TRBV30 to TRBJ2-1, with TRBD2 identical over 9 bases. Trimming removed 0 bases from V and 8 bases from J; junction bases left unmatched: 5. Germline lookup yields CDR1 GTSNPN and CDR2 SVGIG (reference sequence). The CDR3 consists of 14 residues. The CDR3 region has the DNA TGTGCCTGGAGTGTAGGCCTAGCGGGATATGAGCAGTTCTTC. Translated, it gives CAWSVGLAGYEQFF.

A few counts support this clonotype. The rearrangement links TRBV18 to TRBJ2-1, with 14 bases fitting TRBD2. CDR1 and CDR2 from the germline V gene are KGHSH and LQKENI. The CDR3 has 18 residues. After removal of 2 bases from V and 8 bases from J, the junction contained 11 bases not matched to a gene. The CDR3: CASSPGTSGSPIVDEQFF. The CDR3 DNA follows: TGTGCCAGCTCACCAGGGACTAGCGGGAGCCCCATTGTGGATGAGCAGTTCTTC. The full variable domain, completed using reference TRBV18 and TRBJ2-1, is NAGVMQNPRHLVRRRGQEARLRCSPMKGHSHVYWYRQLPEEGLKFMVYLQKENIIDESGMPKERFSAEFPKEGPSILRIQQVVRGDSAAYFCASSPGTSGSPIVDEQFFGPGTRLTVL.

This clonotype came up many times. DNA of the CDR3: TGTGCCAGCAGAGGGGGTCTCGACCCCTCCTACGAGCAGTACTTC. Its translation is CASRGGLDPSYEQYF. The V gene is TRBV2, the J gene TRBJ2-7; TRBD1 is a possible D gene (6 bases). The ends were cut back, 6 bases at V and 0 bases at J, with 15 bases in the middle. CDR3 length equals 15 residues. CDR1 SNHLY and CDR2 FYNNEI come from the germline V gene.

This clonotype was found a few times. The chain uses TRBV20-1 and TRBJ1-1, with 7 bases lining up with TRBD1. Germline lookup yields CDR1 DFQATT and CDR2 SNEGSKA (reference sequence). The V and J ends lost 6 bases and 5 bases, in that order; junction bases with no gene match: 12. This CDR3 is built from 14 residues. CDR3 sequence: CSARGGGAVTEAFF. As DNA, the CDR3 is TGCAGTGCCAGGGGGGGGGGGGCAGTTACTGAAGCTTTCTTT.

This clonotype was counted at least ten times. The chain combines TRBV27 with TRBJ2-3; the match to TRBD2 covers 7 bases. The CDR3 covers 15 residues. Germline V lookup: CDR1 MNHEY, CDR2 SMNVEV (reference sequence). The trim removed 3 bases at V and 1 base at J, leaving 4 bases unmatched. The CDR3 DNA reads TGTGCCAGCAGTTTTATGGCGGGAGGCACAGATACGCAGTATTTT. Translating gives CASSFMAGGTDTQYF.

This clonotype was recorded many times. The CDR3 protein is CASSPHLGTGVEQYF. The CDR3 DNA reads TGTGCCAGCAGCCCCCATCTAGGGACAGGGGTTGAGCAGTACTTC. The chain employs TRBV9 and TRBJ2-7; the match to TRBD1 covers 10 bases. CDR1 and CDR2 (germline): SGDLS, YYNGEE. The CDR3 is 15 residues long. Trimming removed 4 bases from V and 7 bases from J; junction bases left unmatched: 11.

This clonotype occurred a few times. The V call is TRBV20-1, the J call TRBJ1-2; the match to TRBD1 covers 8 bases. Looked up from germline, CDR1 is DFQATT and CDR2 is SNEGSKA (reference sequence). The CDR3 is made up of 14 amino acids. V was clipped by 4 bases and J by 4 bases; unmatched bases: 8. CDR3 nucleotides: TGCAGTGCTAAGAGACAGGGGCGGGGCTATGGCTACACCTTC. This gives the protein CSAKRQGRGYGYTF.

This clonotype has ten or more counts. The CDR3 nucleotides are TGTGCCAGCAGCCTGGTGGCCGCAACTAATGAAAAACTGTTTTTT. This encodes CASSLVAATNEKLFF. V usage is TRBV28 and J usage is TRBJ1-4; D unclear. Trimming removed 6 bases at V and 0 bases at J, with 11 bases between. This CDR3 is 15 amino acids long. Germline V CDR1 and CDR2: MDHEN, SYDVKM.

With respect to this clonotype: At one end the junction does not follow the germline gene, possibly because of a read error. The chain uses TRBV20-1 and TRBJ1-1; 7 bases match TRBD1. The CDR3 spans 12 residues. Germline V gene sequence: CDR1 DFQATT, CDR2 SNEGSKA (reference sequence). CDR3 nucleotide sequence: TGCAGTCCTAGACAGGGAGGGACTGAAGCTTTCTTT. It is translated as CSPRQGGTEAFF.

Ten or more counts support this clonotype. This chain uses TRBV6-1 with TRBJ2-7; D may correspond to TRBD1 or TRBD2 (6 bases each). Germline lookup yields CDR1 MNHNS and CDR2 SASEGT. With 1 base removed from V and 5 bases from J, the gap between germline ends came to 27 bases. The CDR3 contains 19 residues. The CDR3 sequence: CASSEGGRGGSGRTHEQYF. The DNA of the CDR3 is TGTGCCAGCAGTGAAGGAGGCAGGGGAGGAAGCGGAAGAACCCACGAGCAGTACTTC.

This clonotype was recorded many times. The gene calls are TRBV6-1 and TRBJ2-1, with 11 bases matching TRBD2. After removal of 5 bases from V and 10 bases from J, the junction contained 7 bases not matched to a gene. The V gene's germline CDR1 is MNHNS and CDR2 SASEGT. The CDR3 runs 14 residues. The CDR3 region is CASSSLLAGVEQFF. DNA for the CDR3: TGTGCCAGCAGTTCGTTACTAGCGGGAGTAGAGCAGTTCTTC.

The V call is TRBV4-2, the J call TRBJ1-2, with D possibly being TRBD1 (5 bases). Germline loops: CDR1 LGHNA, CDR2 YNFKEQ. The CDR3 has 13 amino acids. The germline V and J ends were trimmed by 5 bases and 4 bases, with 11 bases remaining between them. The CDR3 DNA sequence: TGTGCCAGCAGCGATCAGGGTTGCTATGGCTACACCTTC. Its translation is CASSDQGCYGYTF.

For this clonotype: Since a much larger clone is just one base distant, this may be a read error. The chain is built from TRBV20-1 and TRBJ2-7; 10 nucleotides align to TRBD1. Germline V gives CDR1 DFQATT, CDR2 SNEGSKA (reference sequence). The length of the CDR3 is 18 residues. This chain's CDR3 is CNAQPGQGSYRGLYEQYF. CDR3 nucleotide sequence: TGCAATGCTCAACCGGGACAGGGGTCTTATAGGGGATTATACGAGCAGTACTTC.

A few counts support this clonotype. This chain joins TRBV12-3 or TRBV12-4 and TRBJ2-1; D assignment may be TRBD1 or TRBD2 (5 bases each). The CDR3 is 13 residues long. Trimming took 6 bases from V and 10 from J, leaving 16 bases between them. DNA of the CDR3: TGTGCCAGCAGACTTCCAATTGGGACGGAGCAGTTCTTC. Encoded protein: CASRLPIGTEQFF.

Concerning this clonotype: Compared with germline, one end of the junction differs, possibly owing to a read error. The genes are TRBV20-1 and TRBJ1-6, with 9 bases fitting TRBD1. Germline V gene sequence: CDR1 DFQATT, CDR2 SNEGSKA (reference sequence). The CDR3 spans 15 residues. DNA of the CDR3: TGCAGTGCTCGGGTGACAGGGGGGGTAAATTCACCCCCCCACTTT. Its protein product is CSARVTGGVNSPPHF.

This clonotype appeared a few times. The chain has TRBV6-1 and TRBJ1-5; TRBD1 aligns across 10 bases. From germline, CDR1 is MNHNS and CDR2 SASEGT. V lost 6 bases and J lost 6; bases outside the gene matches: 5. The CDR3 totals 14 residues. CDR3 protein: CASRGTGVGQPQHF. The DNA of the CDR3 is TGTGCCAGCAGAGGGACAGGGGTGGGTCAGCCCCAGCATTTT.